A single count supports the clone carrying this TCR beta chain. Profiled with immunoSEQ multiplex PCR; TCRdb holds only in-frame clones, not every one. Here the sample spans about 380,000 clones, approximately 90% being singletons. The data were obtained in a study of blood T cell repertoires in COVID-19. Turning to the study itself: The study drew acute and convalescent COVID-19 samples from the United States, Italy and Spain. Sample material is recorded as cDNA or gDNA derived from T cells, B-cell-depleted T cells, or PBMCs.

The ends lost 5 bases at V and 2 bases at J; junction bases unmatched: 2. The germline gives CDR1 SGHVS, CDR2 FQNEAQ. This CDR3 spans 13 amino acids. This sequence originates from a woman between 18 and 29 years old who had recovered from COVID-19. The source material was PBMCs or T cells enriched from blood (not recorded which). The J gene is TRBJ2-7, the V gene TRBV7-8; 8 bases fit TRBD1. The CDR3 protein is CASSQTGAYEQYF. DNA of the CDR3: TGTGCCAGCAGCCAGACAGGGGCCTACGAGCAGTACTTC.